Sequencing of this TCR beta chain was carried out in a study of T-cell reconstitution after alpha-beta-depleted transplantation in children. This clonotype has more than one count but fewer than ten. V lost 4 bases and J 6 bases, leaving 15 bases between the germline ends. CDR3 length: 14 amino acids. The germline CDR1 and CDR2 sequences are SGHTA and FQGNSA. Unique molecular identifiers were used to barcode this TCRbeta library. Each CDR3 protein is one row after TCRdb ran MiXCR on the PCR reads. This sample yields 700,000 to 950,000 distinct CDR3 sequences, of which roughly 15% are seen a single time; around 5.3% belongs to the top ten.

Sequences were derived from PBMCs, mostly from graft donor cells, sampled 360 days after TCRalphabeta/CD19-depleted stem cell transplant. The V call is TRBV7-2, the J call TRBJ1-1, with D maybe TRBD1 (5 bases). The sequence derives from a male patient under 18 who had a stem cell transplant for acute lymphoblastic leukemia, so the T cells may come from the graft donor. CDR3 region: CASSSRASWAEAFF. CDR3 sequence (DNA): TGTGCCAGCAGCTCCAGGGCCAGCTGGGCTGAAGCTTTCTTT.